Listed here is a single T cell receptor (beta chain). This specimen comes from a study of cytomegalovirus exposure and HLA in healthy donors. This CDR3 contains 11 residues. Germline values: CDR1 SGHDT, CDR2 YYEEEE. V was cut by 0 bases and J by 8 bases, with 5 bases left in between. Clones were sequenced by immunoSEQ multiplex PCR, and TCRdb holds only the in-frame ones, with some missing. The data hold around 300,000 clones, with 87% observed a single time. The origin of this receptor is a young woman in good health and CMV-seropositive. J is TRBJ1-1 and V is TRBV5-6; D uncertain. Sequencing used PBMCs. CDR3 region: CASSLEGEAFF. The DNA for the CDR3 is TGTGCCAGCAGCTTGGAAGGGGAAGCTTTCTTT.